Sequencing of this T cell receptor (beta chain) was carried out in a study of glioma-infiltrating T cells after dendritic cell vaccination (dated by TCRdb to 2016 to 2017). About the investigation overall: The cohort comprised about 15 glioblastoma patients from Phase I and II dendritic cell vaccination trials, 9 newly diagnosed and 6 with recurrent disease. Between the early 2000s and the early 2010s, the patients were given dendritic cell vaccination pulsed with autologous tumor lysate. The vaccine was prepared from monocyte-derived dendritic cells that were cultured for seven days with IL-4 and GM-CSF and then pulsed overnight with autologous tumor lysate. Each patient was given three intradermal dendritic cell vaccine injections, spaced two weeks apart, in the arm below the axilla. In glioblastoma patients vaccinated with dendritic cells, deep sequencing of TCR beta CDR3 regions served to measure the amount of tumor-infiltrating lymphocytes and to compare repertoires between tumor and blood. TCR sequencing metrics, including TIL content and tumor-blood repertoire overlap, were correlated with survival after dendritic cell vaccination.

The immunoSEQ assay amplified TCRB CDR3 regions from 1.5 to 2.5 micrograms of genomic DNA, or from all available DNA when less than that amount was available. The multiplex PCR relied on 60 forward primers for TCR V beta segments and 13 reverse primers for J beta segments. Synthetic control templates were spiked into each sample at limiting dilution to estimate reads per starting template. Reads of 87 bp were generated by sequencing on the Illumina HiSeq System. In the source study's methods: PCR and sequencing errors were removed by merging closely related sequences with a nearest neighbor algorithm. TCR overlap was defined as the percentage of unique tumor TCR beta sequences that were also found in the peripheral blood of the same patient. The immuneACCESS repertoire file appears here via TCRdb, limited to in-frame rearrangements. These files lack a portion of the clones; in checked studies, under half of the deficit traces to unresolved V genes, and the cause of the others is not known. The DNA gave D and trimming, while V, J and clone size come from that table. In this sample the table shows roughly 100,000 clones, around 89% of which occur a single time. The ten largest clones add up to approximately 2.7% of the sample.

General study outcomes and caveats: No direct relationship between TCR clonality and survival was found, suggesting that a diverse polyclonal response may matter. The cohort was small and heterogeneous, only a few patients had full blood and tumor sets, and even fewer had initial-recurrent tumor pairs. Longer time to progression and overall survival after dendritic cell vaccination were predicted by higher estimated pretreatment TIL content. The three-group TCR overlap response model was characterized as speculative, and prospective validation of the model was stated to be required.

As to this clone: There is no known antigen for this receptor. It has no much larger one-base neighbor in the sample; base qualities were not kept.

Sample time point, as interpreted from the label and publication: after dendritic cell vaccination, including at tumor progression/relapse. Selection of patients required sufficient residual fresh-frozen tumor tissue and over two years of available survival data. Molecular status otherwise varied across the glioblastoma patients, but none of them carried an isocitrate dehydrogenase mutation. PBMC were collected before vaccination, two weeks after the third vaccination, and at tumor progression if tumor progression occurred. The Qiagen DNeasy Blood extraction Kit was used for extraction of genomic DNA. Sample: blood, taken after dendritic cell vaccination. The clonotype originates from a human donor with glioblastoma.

The DNA is TGTGCCAGTAGTGCGAACTATGGCTACACCTTC. The translation is CASSANYGYTF. The chain uses TRBV19 and TRBJ1-2; no D gene is confidently identified. For CDR1 and CDR2, the germline V gene (reference sequence) lists LNHDA and SQIVND. The CDR3 runs 11 amino acids, cysteine and phenylalanine included. Left in the record is the CDR3 DNA by itself, 33 bases read in frame from the first base. A distance of 3 bases separates the germline ends of V and J, which lose 5 bases and 2 bases respectively.